The 22 T cell receptor beta chains in this list originate from one sample, sequenced in a study of blood T cell repertoires in COVID-19. Only in-frame clones appear in the TCRdb table, and some are missing; sequencing was by immunoSEQ multiplex PCR. The sample records 140,000 to 150,000 clones, around 88% being singletons. The material sequenced was peripheral blood. These receptors originate from a man aged 55 to 69 with active or convalescent COVID-19.

The chain couples TRBV6-6 to TRBJ2-7, with a tentative D call TRBD2 (5 bases). Trimming cost V 2 bases and J 5 bases, with 10 bases left between them. Germline V CDR1 and CDR2: MNHNY, SVGAGI (reference sequence). This CDR3 is 13 amino acids long. CDR3 in DNA: TGTGCCAGCAGTTACATTCGGGGAAACGAGCAGTACTTC. Translated: CASSYIRGNEQYF.

The chain employs TRBV24-1 and TRBJ2-5; 7 positions agree with TRBD1. V shed 1 base and J 4 bases; nucleotides not matched to a gene: 2. CDR1 is KGHDR and CDR2 is SFDVKD in the germline V gene. The CDR3 runs to 14 residues. DNA of the CDR3: TGTGCCACCAGTGATTTTACAGGGGCAGAGACCCAGTACTTC. It encodes CATSDFTGAETQYF.

The gene calls are TRBV7-9 and TRBJ2-1; 9 nucleotides line up with TRBD1. The CDR3 totals 16 residues. Germline V CDR1 and CDR2: SEHNR, FQNEAQ (reference sequence). Unmatched junction bases numbered 5, after V lost 4 bases and J lost 1 base. The CDR3 is CASSSTDRGSYNEQFF. The CDR3, as DNA: TGTGCCAGCAGCTCCACGGACAGGGGTTCCTACAATGAGCAGTTCTTC.

V gene TRBV7-9 combines with J gene TRBJ2-3, with D unresolved. Trimming removed 3 bases at V and 4 bases at J, with 8 bases between. In germline, CDR1 is SEHNR, CDR2 FQNEAQ (reference sequence). This CDR3 contains 13 residues. In DNA, the CDR3 is TGTGCCAGCAGCTTTCTTTTCCCAGATACGCAGTATTTT. Amino acids: CASSFLFPDTQYF. Looking up the rest from reference TRBV7-9 and TRBJ2-3 gives the full variable domain: DTGVSQNPRHKITKRGQNVTFRCDPISEHNRLYWYRQTLGQGPEFLTYFQNEAQLEKSRLLSDRFSAERPKGSFSTLEIQRTEQGDSAMYLCASSFLFPDTQYFGPGTRLTVL.

The rearrangement joins TRBV6-2 or TRBV6-3 to TRBJ2-3, with 11 nucleotides matching TRBD2. Germline loops: CDR1 MNHEY, CDR2 SVGEGT. The CDR3 is 15 amino acids. Losses at the gene ends were 5 bases for V and 4 bases for J; bases not matched to a gene: 5. The CDR3 coding sequence is TGTGCCAGCAGTCTCGTACTAGCGGGAGCAGATACGCAGTATTTT. Protein product: CASSLVLAGADTQYF.

V gene TRBV25-1 combines with J gene TRBJ1-4; 8 bases fit TRBD1. Germline lookup yields CDR1 MGHDK and CDR2 SYGVNS. The CDR3 sequence is 12 residues long. The ends lost 6 bases at V and 8 bases at J; junction bases unmatched: 2. The CDR3 loop is CASRGDREKLFF. CDR3 DNA: TGTGCCAGCAGAGGGGACAGGGAAAAACTGTTTTTT.

The chain uses TRBV5-5 and TRBJ1-2; D remains unclear. CDR1 and CDR2 from the germline V gene are SGHKS and YYEKEE (reference sequence). This CDR3 contains 15 residues. V was cut by 0 bases and J by 3 bases, with 12 bases left in between. The CDR3 reads CASSLVPQPDYGYTF. The CDR3 bases are TGTGCCAGCAGCTTGGTTCCGCAACCGGACTATGGCTACACCTTC.

V is TRBV11-2 and J is TRBJ2-3, with a weak D call TRBD1 (6 bases). Germline values: CDR1 SGHAT, CDR2 FQNNGV. Trimming stripped 5 bases from V and 5 bases from J, with 8 bases between. CDR3 length: 12 amino acids. CDR3 residues: CASSKQGDTQYF. The CDR3 DNA reads TGTGCCAGCAGCAAACAGGGAGATACGCAGTATTTT.

The rearrangement joins TRBV19 to TRBJ2-1; 9 nucleotides align to TRBD2. CDR1 LNHDA and CDR2 SQIVND come from the germline V gene (reference sequence). The V and J ends lost 6 bases and 4 bases, in that order; junction bases with no gene match: 13. The CDR3 runs 17 residues. The CDR3 region has the DNA TGTGCCAGTAGCTACCCTCCGGGACTAGCACCTTACAATGAGCAGTTCTTC. It encodes CASSYPPGLAPYNEQFF.

Only one count was recorded for this clone. V and J are TRBV3-1 (or the pseudogene TRBV3-2) and TRBJ1-4; D is possibly TRBD1 (5 bases). The CDR3 is made up of 13 amino acids. Per germline, CDR1 LGHDT and CDR2 YNNKEL (reference sequence). Trimming stripped 5 bases from V and 11 bases from J, with 15 bases between. The CDR3 nucleotides are TGTGCCAGCAGCTCCCAAGGGGTGGGGAAACTGTTTTTT. Amino acids: CASSSQGVGKLFF.

This clone was picked up one time. The CDR3 protein is CASSLTGAHEQFF. The CDR3 nucleotides are TGTGCCAGCAGTTTGACAGGGGCCCATGAGCAGTTCTTC. The chain uses TRBV28 and TRBJ2-1; 8 bases match TRBD1. Trimming at V came to 3 bases and at J to 8 bases, leaving 3 bases not matched to a gene. Germline CDR1 is MDHEN and CDR2 is SYDVKM. This CDR3 comprises 13 residues.

This sequence joins TRBV6-6 and TRBJ1-6; maybe TRBD1 (6 bases). Trimming shortened V by 5 bases and J by 10 bases, and 24 bases separated the two germline ends. Germline V gives CDR1 MNHNY, CDR2 SVGAGI (reference sequence). This CDR3 region has 17 residues. CDR3: CASSRLYSMGATSPLHF. Written as DNA, the CDR3 is TGTGCCAGCAGTCGCCTTTACAGTATGGGGGCCACCTCACCCCTCCACTTT.

The gene calls are TRBV24-1 and TRBJ1-6; D remains ambiguous. The germline gives CDR1 KGHDR, CDR2 SFDVKD. V was clipped by 5 bases and J by 8 bases, with 12 bases between them. The CDR3 totals 14 residues. The CDR3: CATSGGPMDSPLHF. In DNA, the CDR3 is TGTGCCACCAGTGGCGGGCCTATGGATTCACCCCTCCACTTT.

The chain combines TRBV6-2 or TRBV6-3 with TRBJ2-7; 9 bases are a match to TRBD2. J gave up 6 bases and V 3 bases, and 9 bases lay outside the gene matches. Per germline, CDR1 MNHEY and CDR2 SVGEGT. This CDR3 has 15 residues. CDR3 region: CASSYFAGGPLEQYF. Here the CDR3 DNA reads TGTGCCAGCAGTTATTTTGCGGGGGGGCCTCTCGAGCAGTACTTC.

The V call is TRBV7-3, the J call TRBJ2-7, with TRBD1 identical over 9 bases. V dropped 0 bases and J dropped 5; count of bases not matched to a gene: 8. CDR3 length: 16 amino acids. The germline gives CDR1 SGHTA, CDR2 FQGTGA. Here the CDR3 reads CASSLTAGQGSHEQYF. CDR3 DNA: TGTGCCAGCAGCTTAACGGCGGGACAGGGATCGCACGAGCAGTACTTC. Variable domain in full (rest from reference TRBV7-3 and TRBJ2-7): GAGVSQTPSNKVTEKGKYVELRCDPISGHTALYWYRQSLGQGPEFLIYFQGTGAADDSGLPNDRFFAVRPEGSVSTLKIQRTERGDSAVYLCASSLTAGQGSHEQYFGPGTRLTVT.

The CDR3 coding sequence is TGTGCCAGCAGTCTAGATCTCACTGAAGCTTTCTTT. It is translated as CASSLDLTEAFF. The V and J genes are TRBV28 and TRBJ1-1; the D is unclear. The CDR3 totals 12 residues. V lost 5 bases to trimming and J lost 4 bases, with 8 bases between them. The germline CDR1 and CDR2 sequences are MDHEN and SYDVKM.

This chain links TRBV11-1 with TRBJ2-2; D is undetermined. This CDR3 comprises 14 residues. Per germline, CDR1 SGHAT and CDR2 FQDESV (reference sequence). V was trimmed by 3 bases and J by 1 base, leaving 6 bases between them. As DNA, the CDR3 is TGTGCCAGCAGCTTGATAGTGAACACCGGGGAGCTGTTTTTT. Its translation is CASSLIVNTGELFF.

The genes are TRBV30 and TRBJ1-3, with a tentative D call TRBD1 (6 bases). Trimming removed 8 bases from V and 2 bases from J, with 13 bases in between. CDR3 length: 13 residues. Germline V gene data show CDR1 as GTSNPN and CDR2 as SVGIG (reference sequence). The CDR3 region is CATTQGAGNTIYF. The CDR3, as DNA: TGTGCCACGACACAGGGAGCTGGAAACACCATATATTTT.

V gene TRBV3-1 (or the pseudogene TRBV3-2) combines with J gene TRBJ2-3; weak D call: TRBD2 (7 bases). The CDR3 has 18 residues. CDR1 and CDR2 from the germline V gene are LGHDT and YNNKEL (reference sequence). With 0 bases removed from V and 0 bases from J, the gap between germline ends came to 16 bases. DNA of the CDR3: TGTGCCAGCAGCCAAGATCTCGGGCGGGGGCTAAGCACAGATACGCAGTATTTT. The encoded protein is CASSQDLGRGLSTDTQYF.

CDR3 bases: TGTGCCAGCAGCCGAACCTGGGGGCAGGATGAGCAGTTCTTC. Its protein product is CASSRTWGQDEQFF. V usage is TRBV6-5 and J usage is TRBJ2-1, with TRBD1 as a possible D gene (6 bases). Germline assignment: CDR1 MNHEY and CDR2 SVGAGI. V was trimmed by 6 bases and J by 8 bases, leaving 17 bases between them. The CDR3 is 14 residues long.

The chain employs TRBV7-2 and TRBJ1-3; the D gene is possibly TRBD1 (5 bases). The V gene lost 6 bases and the J gene lost 0 bases, with 15 bases spanning the gap. The CDR3 contains 16 residues. CDR1 and CDR2 (germline): SGHTA, FQGNSA. The CDR3 region has the DNA TGTGCCAGCAGTTCCCGGGGGACCTCCTCTGGAAACACCATATATTTT. Translating it yields CASSSRGTSSGNTIYF.

The chain employs TRBV9 and TRBJ1-5, with D maybe TRBD1 (5 bases). The germline V gene has CDR1 SGDLS and CDR2 YYNGEE. This CDR3 is built from 15 residues. The ends were cut back, 0 bases at V and 6 bases at J, with 13 bases in the middle. CDR3 sequence reads: CASSVDALGVQPQHF. The CDR3 DNA is TGTGCCAGCAGCGTAGACGCCTTAGGGGTTCAGCCCCAGCATTTT.